Listed below are T cell receptor beta chains from one sample, sequenced in a study of T cells in Graves' hyperthyroidism and ophthalmopathy. TCRdb processed the multiplex PCR reads anew with MiXCR; each CDR3 protein has one entry. The sample consists of around 300,000 distinct CDR3 sequences, 22% of them appearing once. What was sequenced was blood. Receptor source: a man aged 25 to 45 with Graves' ophthalmopathy. CDR3s include the opening cysteine and the closing phenylalanine or tryptophan. A D gene is named only where the DNA matches it firmly. Clone size appears in some rows only: once, few, many, or a class for an expanded clone.

>many|TRBV11-2|.|TRBJ2-3
CASSLRRVTDTQYF
TGTGCCAGCAGCTTAAGGAGGGTTACAGATACGCAGTATTTT
>.|TRBV6-5|.|TRBJ2-3
CASSYSEAASTDTQYF
TGTGCCAGCAGTTACTCGGAGGCCGCTAGCACAGATACGCAGTATTTT
>.|TRBV10-1|TRBD2|TRBJ2-1
CASRGGRANEQFF
TGCGCCAGCAGGGGCGGGAGGGCCAATGAGCAGTTCTTC
>few|TRBV6-1|TRBD2|TRBJ2-7
CASSTLAGRQYF
TGTGCCAGCAGTACACTAGCGGGCCGGCAGTACTTC
>.|TRBV28|.|TRBJ1-5
CASSSPRHF
TGTGCCAGCAGTTCCCCACGACATTTT
>few|TRBV12-3/TRBV12-4|TRBD1|TRBJ1-2
CASSLDRVLGYTF
TGTGCCAGCAGCCTGGACAGGGTTCTTGGCTACACCTTC
>.|TRBV5-5|.|TRBJ2-3
CASSGCSGSTDTQYF
TGTGCCAGCTCCGGATGTAGCGGATCCACAGATACGCAGTATTTT
>many|TRBV20-1|.|TRBJ1-1
CSARIHDTEAFF
TGCAGTGCTAGGATTCATGACACTGAAGCTTTCTTT
>.|TRBV7-9|TRBD2|TRBJ2-1
CASSLASASASREGWYEQFF
TGTGCCAGCAGCTTAGCGTCTGCCTCAGCTTCGCGGGAGGGCTGGTATGAGCAGTTCTTC
>few|TRBV10-3|TRBD1|TRBJ2-1
CAISVTGGYNEQFF
TGTGCCATCAGTGTCACAGGGGGTTACAATGAGCAGTTCTTC
>.|TRBV28|TRBD1|TRBJ1-2
CASSFAGTGGSGYTF
TGTGCCAGCAGTTTTGCCGGGACAGGGGGCTCTGGCTACACCTTC
>few|TRBV18|TRBD1|TRBJ2-1
CASSPIRKSGQGTDEQFF
TGTGCCAGCTCACCCATCCGAAAATCGGGACAGGGGACGGATGAGCAGTTCTTC
>many|TRBV3-1|.|TRBJ1-3
CASSQGSGNTIYF
TGTGCCAGCAGCCAAGGGTCTGGAAACACCATATATTTT
>.|TRBV25-1|TRBD2|TRBJ2-2
CASSGLAGEKIGELFF
TGTGCCAGCAGTGGACTAGCGGGAGAGAAAATCGGGGAGCTGTTTTTT
>many|TRBV28|TRBD2|TRBJ2-7
CASSLLGSSGTYEQYF
TGTGCCAGCAGTTTATTGGGGTCTAGCGGGACCTACGAGCAGTACTTC
>few|TRBV27|TRBD2|TRBJ2-1
CASSRWAGYNGRAPNEQSF
TGTGCCAGCAGCAGGTGGGCAGGGTATAACGGGAGGGCACCCAATGAGCAGTCCTTC
>many|TRBV6-5|.|TRBJ1-1
CASSYGRVLLNTEAFF
TGTGCCAGCAGTTACGGGCGAGTTTTGTTGAACACTGAAGCTTTCTTT
>.|TRBV5-6|TRBD1|TRBJ2-7
CASRSDRGRIEQYF
TGTGCCAGCAGGTCGGACAGGGGGCGCATCGAGCAGTACTTC
>.|TRBV15|TRBD2|TRBJ2-6
CATSREGGAGRAPGANVLTF
TGTGCCACCAGCCGGGAGGGAGGGGCCGGGAGGGCCCCTGGGGCCAACGTCCTGACTTTC
>many|TRBV7-3|TRBD2|TRBJ2-3
CASSLIPLAGGDTDTQYF
TGTGCCAGCAGCTTAATCCCCCTAGCGGGAGGGGACACAGATACGCAGTATTTT
>few|TRBV12-3/TRBV12-4|.|TRBJ2-3
CASSLSGLGTDMQYF
TGTGCCAGCAGTTTGAGCGGTTTGGGCACAGATATGCAGTATTTT
>.|TRBV19|.|TRBJ1-2
CASSSGQGWSYGYTF
TGTGCCAGTAGTAGCGGGCAGGGCTGGAGCTATGGCTACACCTTC
>many|TRBV20-1|.|TRBJ2-7
CSARDLRGRSEQYF
TGCAGTGCTAGAGATCTCAGGGGAAGGAGCGAGCAGTACTTC
>many|TRBV19|.|TRBJ2-4
CASRGGLAKNIQYF
TGTGCCAGTAGAGGGGGATTAGCCAAAAACATTCAGTACTTC
>many|TRBV3-1|TRBD2|TRBJ2-4
CASSRSGSVAKNIQYF
TGTGCCAGCAGCCGAAGCGGGAGTGTCGCCAAAAACATTCAGTACTTC
>many|TRBV2|.|TRBJ2-5
CASSEEETQYF
TGTGCCAGCAGTGAGGAGGAGACCCAGTACTTC
>many|TRBV28|TRBD1|TRBJ1-5
CASSRTGASNQPQHF
TGTGCCAGCAGCCGGACAGGGGCTAGCAATCAGCCCCAGCATTTT
>.|TRBV9|TRBD2|TRBJ2-1
CASSVGVTSGIFSYNEQFF
TGTGCCAGCAGCGTAGGCGTGACTAGCGGGATTTTCTCCTACAATGAGCAGTTCTTC
>.|TRBV7-8|TRBD2|TRBJ2-3
CASSYRSGRVADTQYF
TGTGCCAGCAGCTACCGAAGCGGGAGAGTGGCAGATACGCAGTATTTT
>few|TRBV3-1|.|TRBJ2-7
CASTRGASGSYEQYF
TGTGCCAGCACCCGAGGGGCCAGCGGAAGCTACGAGCAGTACTTC
>few|TRBV28|.|TRBJ1-5
CASNRGAWGPQHF
TGTGCCAGCAATCGGGGGGCTTGGGGGCCCCAGCATTTT
>many|TRBV28|TRBD1|TRBJ1-2
CASSLLPGQGIGYTF
TGTGCCAGCAGTTTGCTTCCGGGACAGGGTATCGGCTACACCTTC